These 21 T cell receptor beta chains originate from one sample sequenced in a study of graft-versus-host responses after intestinal transplantation. Assay: immunoSEQ multiplex PCR; the TCRdb copy retains only in-frame clones and omits some. The sample includes roughly 50,000 clones, about 89% of them seen just once. The material was PBMCs, obtained roughly 660 days after intestinal transplant. These receptors all come from a human patient who received an intestinal transplant, so some T cells may come from the graft donor.

This clone was detected only once. J is TRBJ2-7 and V is TRBV2; D possibly corresponds to TRBD1 (6 bases). The CDR3 totals 13 residues. Germline CDR1 and CDR2: SNHLY and FYNNEI. Trimming pared 6 bases from V and 6 bases from J, leaving 15 bases between. In DNA, the CDR3 is TGTGCCAGCAGCACTTACTCGACAGGCGAGCAGTACTTC. Translated, it gives CASSTYSTGEQYF.

This clone was seen a single time. The chain employs TRBV7-6 and TRBJ2-7; no firm D call. The CDR3 loop spans 16 amino acids. Trimming took 4 bases from V and 0 from J, leaving 16 bases between them. Germline V gives CDR1 SGHVS, CDR2 FNYEAQ. CDR3 amino acids: CASSSNVSAYSYEQYF. The DNA of the CDR3 is TGTGCCAGCAGCTCTAACGTCTCAGCCTACTCCTACGAGCAGTACTTC.

This chain joins TRBV7-9 and TRBJ2-7; 7 bases line up with TRBD2. CDR1 and CDR2 (germline): SEHNR, FQNEAQ (reference sequence). V gave up 4 bases and J gave up 4 bases; unmatched junction bases: 4. This CDR3 is built from 13 residues. The CDR3 here is CASSSWTRYEQYF. CDR3 nucleotides: TGTGCCAGCAGCTCCTGGACTAGATACGAGCAGTACTTC.

A single count supports this clone. The chain's CDR3 is CASSVDGYNQPQHF. CDR3 in DNA: TGTGCCAGCAGCGTAGATGGGTACAATCAGCCCCAGCATTTT. The J gene is TRBJ1-5, the V gene TRBV9; no clear D. Per germline, CDR1 SGDLS and CDR2 YYNGEE. V dropped 0 bases and J dropped 3 bases, with 7 bases sitting between them. This CDR3 has 14 residues.

CDR3 sequence reads: CASSPGPLSPLHF. CDR3 nucleotide sequence: TGTGCCAGCAGCCCAGGGCCTCTTTCACCCCTCCACTTT. The J gene is TRBJ1-6, the V gene TRBV6-5; D perhaps matches TRBD1 (5 bases). Germline-derived CDR1 and CDR2 are MNHEY and SVGAGI. V lost 6 bases to trimming and J lost 9 bases, with 12 bases between them. The CDR3 length is 13 residues.

This clone was counted a few times. Germline is not matched at one junction end, which may reflect a read error. The rearrangement joins TRBV2 to TRBJ1-1; unclear D gene. The length of the CDR3 is 10 residues. The germline V gene has CDR1 SNHLY and CDR2 FYNNEI. The CDR3 sequence is CASSEAGTLF. For the CDR3, the DNA is TGTGCCAGCAGTGAAGCGGGCACCCTTTTT.

The chain has TRBV25-1 and TRBJ2-2, with D maybe TRBD1 (6 bases). This CDR3 spans 14 amino acids. Trimming left V 4 bases short and J 11 bases short, with 17 bases between. From germline, CDR1 is MGHDK and CDR2 SYGVNS. As DNA, the CDR3 is TGTGCCAGCAGTGGGCGGACAGTTCTCGGTGAGCTGTTTTTT. It is translated as CASSGRTVLGELFF.

This chain connects TRBV7-9 to TRBJ2-1; 7 bases agree with TRBD1. Germline trimming cut 0 bases from V and 4 bases from J; bases unmatched to any gene: 9. CDR1 SEHNR and CDR2 FQNEAQ come from the germline V gene (reference sequence). The CDR3 contains 17 residues. CDR3 amino acids: CASSLAVGTAPYNEQFF. DNA of the CDR3: TGTGCCAGCAGCTTAGCAGTCGGGACAGCTCCTTACAATGAGCAGTTCTTC.

The V call is TRBV7-4, the J call TRBJ2-7; TRBD2 matches at 9 bases. Germline trimming cut 5 bases from V and 3 bases from J; bases unmatched to any gene: 5. CDR3 length equals 14 residues. CDR1 is SGHVT, CDR2 SQSDAQ, per germline. CDR3 region: CASSVGLASYEQYF. In DNA form, the CDR3 reads TGTGCCAGCAGCGTCGGACTAGCGAGCTACGAGCAGTACTTC.

The chain carries TRBV29-1 and TRBJ1-2, with 7 bases fitting TRBD1. Losses at the gene ends were 7 bases for V and 8 bases for J; bases not matched to a gene: 4. CDR1 and CDR2 from the germline V gene are SQVTM and ANQGSEA. This CDR3 is 10 amino acids long. The CDR3 loop is CSAQGIGYTF. CDR3 coding DNA: TGCAGCGCACAGGGGATAGGCTACACCTTC. Full variable domain (remainder filled in from reference TRBV29-1 and TRBJ1-2): SAVISQKPSRDICQRGTSLTIQCQVDSQVTMMFWYRQQPGQSLTLIATANQGSEATYESGFVIDKFPISRPNLTFSTLTVSNMSPEDSSIYLCSAQGIGYTFGSGTRLTVV.

The gene calls are TRBV2 and TRBJ2-3; perhaps TRBD2 as D (5 bases). V was cut by 6 bases and J by 1 base, with 5 bases left in between. Germline lookup yields CDR1 SNHLY and CDR2 FYNNEI. The CDR3 loop spans 12 amino acids. The chain's CDR3 is CASREGTDTQYF. CDR3 bases: TGTGCCAGCAGGGAGGGCACAGATACGCAGTATTTT.

This clone appeared a single time. The V call is TRBV7-2, the J call TRBJ1-6, with 10 bases that match TRBD1. V lost 5 bases to trimming and J lost 1 base; unmatched junction nucleotides: 8. Germline V lookup: CDR1 SGHTA, CDR2 FQGNSA. The CDR3 spans 18 residues. DNA for the CDR3: TGTGCCAGCAGCCCGTGGAGGGGACAGGGGTCCTATAATTCACCCCTCCACTTT. Protein sequence: CASSPWRGQGSYNSPLHF.

In its sample, this clone was seen once. The chain couples TRBV21-1 to TRBJ2-3; the table's D call, TRBD1, has no DNA check behind it. TRBV21-1 is shown as a pseudogene. This CDR3 region has 16 residues. The DNA for the CDR3 is TGTGCCAGCAGCCACAAGACAGGGGATCAGGCAGATACGCAGTATTTT. As protein: CASSHKTGDQADTQYF.

This chain connects TRBV18 to TRBJ2-7, with D possibly matching TRBD1 (6 bases). This CDR3 spans 14 amino acids. Between the trimmed V and J ends, which lost 6 bases and 0 bases, there was a span of 12 bases. Germline V gene lookup returns CDR1 KGHSH and CDR2 LQKENI. This chain's CDR3 is CASSTRTDSYEQYF. In DNA form, the CDR3 reads TGTGCCAGCTCGACCCGGACAGACTCCTACGAGCAGTACTTC.

V is TRBV12-5 and J is TRBJ1-6; 8 positions agree with TRBD1. The CDR3 has 17 amino acids. V shed 1 base, J shed 7 bases, and the junction held 9 bases outside the gene matches. Germline lookup yields CDR1 LGHNT and CDR2 FRNRAP. CDR3 sequence: CASGLGRFGTGNSPLHF. The CDR3 region has the DNA TGTGCTAGTGGTTTGGGCCGTTTTGGGACAGGAAATTCACCCCTCCACTTT.

The chain carries TRBV7-2 and TRBJ2-7; 14 bases align to TRBD2. After removal of 5 bases from V and 4 bases from J, the junction contained 4 bases not matched to a gene. The CDR3 consists of 15 residues. Germline V gives CDR1 SGHTA, CDR2 FQGNSA. CDR3 in DNA: TGTGCCAGCAGCGATAGACTAGCGGGGGGGTACGAGCAGTACTTC. It is translated as CASSDRLAGGYEQYF.

This clone appeared once. The chain recombines TRBV6-1 with TRBJ1-5; tentatively, D is TRBD1 (5 bases). The length of the CDR3 is 13 residues. Germline loops: CDR1 MNHNS, CDR2 SASEGT. Trimming left V 7 bases short and J 4 bases short, with 11 bases between. CDR3 bases: TGTGCCAGCATTCCAGGGACGAATCAGCCCCAGCATTTT. Its translation is CASIPGTNQPQHF.

This sequence joins TRBV2 and TRBJ2-5; tentative D call: TRBD1 (6 bases). Trimming took 7 bases from V and 5 from J, leaving 8 bases between them. There are 11 residues in the CDR3. CDR1 SNHLY and CDR2 FYNNEI come from the germline V gene. CDR3 DNA sequence: TGTGCCAGCATGAGGGGGGAGACCCAGTACTTC. Encoded protein: CASMRGETQYF.

This chain uses TRBV30 with TRBJ2-7; a possible D gene is TRBD1 (6 bases). Germline CDR1 reads GTSNPN; CDR2 reads SVGIG (reference sequence). The V end lost 2 bases, the J end lost 1 base, and 9 bases lay between the germline ends. The CDR3 is made up of 13 amino acids. CDR3 sequence: CAWSRGISYEQYF. In DNA form, the CDR3 reads TGTGCCTGGAGTAGGGGGATTTCCTACGAGCAGTACTTC.

The CDR3, as DNA: TGTGCCAGCAGCTTAGTACAGGGTGGGAGAGCTTTCTTT. It specifies CASSLVQGGRAFF. The V call is TRBV11-2, the J call TRBJ1-1, with D perhaps TRBD1 (6 bases). V lost 1 base and J lost 10, with 13 bases in between. Germline lookup yields CDR1 SGHAT and CDR2 FQNNGV. CDR3 length: 13 amino acids. The full variable domain, in which reference TRBV11-2 and TRBJ1-1 provide the parts outside the CDR3, is EAGVAQSPRYKIIEKRQSVAFWCNPISGHATLYWYQQILGQGPKLLIQFQNNGVVDDSQLPKDRFSAERLKGVDSTLKIQPAKLEDSAVYLCASSLVQGGRAFFGQGTRLTVV.

This rearrangement joins TRBV9 to TRBJ2-1; the match to TRBD1 covers 8 bases. This CDR3 is built from 14 residues. V was clipped by 2 bases and J by 7 bases; unmatched bases: 5. Germline values: CDR1 SGDLS, CDR2 YYNGEE. DNA for the CDR3: TGTGCCAGCAGCGTGGAGGACAGGGCTAATGAGCAGTTCTTC. Residues: CASSVEDRANEQFF. Based on the CDR3 plus reference TRBV9 and TRBJ2-1, the full variable domain is DSGVTQTPKHLITATGQRVTLRCSPRSGDLSVYWYQQSLDQGLQFLIQYYNGEERAKGNILERFSAQQFPDLHSELNLSSLELGDSALYFCASSVEDRANEQFFGPGTRLTVL.